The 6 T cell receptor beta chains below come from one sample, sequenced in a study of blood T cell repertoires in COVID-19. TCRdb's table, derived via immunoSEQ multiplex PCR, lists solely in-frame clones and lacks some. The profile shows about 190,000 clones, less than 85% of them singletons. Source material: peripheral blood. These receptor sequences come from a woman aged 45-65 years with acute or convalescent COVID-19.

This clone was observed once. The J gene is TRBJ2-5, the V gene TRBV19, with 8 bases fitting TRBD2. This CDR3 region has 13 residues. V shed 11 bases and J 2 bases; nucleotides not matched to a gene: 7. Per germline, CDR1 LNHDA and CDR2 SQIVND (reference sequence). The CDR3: CASGSGRQETQYF. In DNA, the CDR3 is TGTGCCTCGGGGAGCGGGAGACAAGAGACCCAGTACTTC. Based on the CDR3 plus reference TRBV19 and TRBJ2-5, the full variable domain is DGGITQSPKYLFRKEGQNVTLSCEQNLNHDAMYWYRQDPGQGLRLIYYSQIVNDFQKGDIAEGYSVSREKKESFPLTVTSAQKNPTAFYLCASGSGRQETQYFGPGTRLLVL.

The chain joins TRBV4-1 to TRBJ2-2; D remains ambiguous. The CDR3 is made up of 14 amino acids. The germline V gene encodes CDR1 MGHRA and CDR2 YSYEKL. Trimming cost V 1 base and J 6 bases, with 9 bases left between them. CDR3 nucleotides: TGCGCCAGCAGCCAAGTATCGGGTCCCGGGGAGCTGTTTTTT. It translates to CASSQVSGPGELFF.

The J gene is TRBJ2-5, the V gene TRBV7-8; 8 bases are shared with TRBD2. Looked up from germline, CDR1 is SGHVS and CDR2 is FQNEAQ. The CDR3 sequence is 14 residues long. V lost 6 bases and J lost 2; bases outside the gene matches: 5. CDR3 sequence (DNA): TGTGCCAGCAGAAAGCGGGAGACTCAAGAGACCCAGTACTTC. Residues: CASRKRETQETQYF.

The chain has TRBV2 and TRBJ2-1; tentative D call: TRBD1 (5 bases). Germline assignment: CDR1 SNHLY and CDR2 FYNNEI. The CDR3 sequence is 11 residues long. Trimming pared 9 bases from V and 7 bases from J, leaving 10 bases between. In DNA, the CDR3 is TGTGCCAGAAGGGGTTTGAATGAGCAGTTCTTC. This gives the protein CARRGLNEQFF.

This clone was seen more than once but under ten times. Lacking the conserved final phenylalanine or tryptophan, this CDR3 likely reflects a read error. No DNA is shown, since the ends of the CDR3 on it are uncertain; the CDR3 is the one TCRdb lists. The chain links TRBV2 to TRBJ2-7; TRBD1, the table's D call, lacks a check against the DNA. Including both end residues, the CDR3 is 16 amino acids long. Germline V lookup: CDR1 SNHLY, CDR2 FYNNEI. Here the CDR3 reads CASNPGDSRSRALLLM.

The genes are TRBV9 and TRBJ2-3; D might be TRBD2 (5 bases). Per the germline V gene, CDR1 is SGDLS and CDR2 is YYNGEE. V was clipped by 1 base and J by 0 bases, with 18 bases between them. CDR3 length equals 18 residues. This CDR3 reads CASSVNEAGTSSTDTQYF. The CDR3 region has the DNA TGTGCCAGCAGCGTAAATGAGGCGGGTACTTCTAGCACAGATACGCAGTATTTT. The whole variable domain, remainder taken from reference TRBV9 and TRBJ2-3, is DSGVTQTPKHLITATGQRVTLRCSPRSGDLSVYWYQQSLDQGLQFLIQYYNGEERAKGNILERFSAQQFPDLHSELNLSSLELGDSALYFCASSVNEAGTSSTDTQYFGPGTRLTVL.